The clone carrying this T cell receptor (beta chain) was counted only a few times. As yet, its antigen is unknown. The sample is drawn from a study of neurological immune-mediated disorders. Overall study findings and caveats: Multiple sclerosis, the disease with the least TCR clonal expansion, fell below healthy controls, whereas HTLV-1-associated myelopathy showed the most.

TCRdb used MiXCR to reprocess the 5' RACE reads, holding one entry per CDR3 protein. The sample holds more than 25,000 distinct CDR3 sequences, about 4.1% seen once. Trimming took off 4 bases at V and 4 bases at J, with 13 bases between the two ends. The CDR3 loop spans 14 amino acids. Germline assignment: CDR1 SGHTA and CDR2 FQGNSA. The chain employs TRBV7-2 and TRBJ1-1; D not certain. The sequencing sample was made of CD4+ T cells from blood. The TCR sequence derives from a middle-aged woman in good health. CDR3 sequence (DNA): TGTGCCAGCAGCTCTGGTCGGGGATTCACTGAAGCTTTCTTT. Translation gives CASSSGRGFTEAFF.